These 25 T cell receptor beta chains originate from one sample sequenced in a study of cytomegalovirus exposure and HLA in healthy donors. PCR amplification relied on 60 Vbeta primers (plus 13 Jbeta primers). Clones were sequenced by immunoSEQ multiplex PCR, and TCRdb holds only the in-frame ones, with some missing. This table holds 95,000 to 110,000 clones, around 10% found once. Sequenced material: PBMCs. The source of these receptors is a man in his forties or fifties in good health and CMV-seropositive.

The rearrangement links TRBV7-2 to TRBJ2-1, with 7 bases matching TRBD2. Per the germline V gene, CDR1 is SGHTA and CDR2 is FQGNSA. Trimming at V came to 1 base and at J to 2 bases, leaving 2 bases not matched to a gene. The CDR3 spans 15 residues. This CDR3 is CASSLDGRPYNEQFF. In DNA form, the CDR3 reads TGTGCCAGCAGCTTAGACGGGAGGCCCTACAATGAGCAGTTCTTC.

In its sample, this clone was seen once. The chain links TRBV18 to TRBJ2-3; D possibly corresponds to TRBD1 (5 bases). The germline V gene encodes CDR1 KGHSH and CDR2 LQKENI. This CDR3 region has 14 residues. Trimming left V 2 bases short and J 2 bases short, with 8 bases between. This chain's CDR3 is CASSPKTDTDTQYF. The CDR3 nucleotides are TGTGCCAGCTCACCAAAGACAGACACAGATACGCAGTATTTT.

V and J are TRBV12-5 and TRBJ2-4; 8 bases are shared with TRBD1. The length of the CDR3 is 17 residues. V trimming: 0 bases; J trimming: 5 bases; junction bases outside the gene matches: 9. The germline gives CDR1 LGHNT, CDR2 FRNRAP. The CDR3 DNA follows: TGTGCTAGTGGTTTGGTCACTTTGACAGGGGTGGAAAACATTCAGTACTTC. Translated, it gives CASGLVTLTGVENIQYF. The whole variable domain, remainder taken from reference TRBV12-5 and TRBJ2-4, is DARVTQTPRHKVTEMGQEVTMRCQPILGHNTVFWYRQTMMQGLELLAYFRNRAPLDDSGMPKDRFSAEMPDATLATLKIQPSEPRDSAVYFCASGLVTLTGVENIQYFGAGTRLSVL.

V is TRBV7-2 and J is TRBJ2-7; a weak D match, TRBD2 (6 bases). The germline gives CDR1 SGHTA, CDR2 FQGNSA. This CDR3 is built from 14 residues. With 2 bases removed from V and 2 bases from J, the gap between germline ends came to 10 bases. CDR3 region: CASSLQAGAYEQYF. DNA of the CDR3: TGTGCCAGCAGCTTACAAGCGGGCGCCTACGAGCAGTACTTC.

This chain uses TRBV6-1 with TRBJ1-1; 8 bases fit TRBD1. Germline V CDR1 and CDR2: MNHNS, SASEGT. V dropped 0 bases and J dropped 2; count of bases not matched to a gene: 8. The CDR3 is 17 amino acids. The CDR3 sequence: CASSEAGWTGTNTEAFF. CDR3 nucleotides: TGTGCCAGCAGTGAAGCGGGTTGGACAGGGACCAACACTGAAGCTTTCTTT.

This clone was observed a few times. DNA for the CDR3: TGTGCCAGCAGTTTTTCGGGACTCCTGGGCACTGAAGCTTTCTTT. This sequence encodes CASSFSGLLGTEAFF. The chain has TRBV27 and TRBJ1-1; tentatively, D is TRBD1 (5 bases). The CDR3 runs to 15 residues. Germline loops: CDR1 MNHEY, CDR2 SMNVEV (reference sequence). Trimming pared 3 bases from V and 4 bases from J, leaving 15 bases between.

This clone turned up a few times. This sequence joins TRBV2 and TRBJ2-1; 8 bases align to TRBD1. The CDR3 loop spans 14 amino acids. The germline V gene encodes CDR1 SNHLY and CDR2 FYNNEI. V was clipped by 4 bases and J by 4 bases; unmatched bases: 3. The DNA of the CDR3 is TGTGCCAGCAGTGTAACAGGGGGTTACAATGAGCAGTTCTTC. It codes for CASSVTGGYNEQFF. Variable domain in full (rest from reference TRBV2 and TRBJ2-1): EPEVTQTPSHQVTQMGQEVILRCVPISNHLYFYWYRQILGQKVEFLVSFYNNEISEKSEIFDDQFSVERPDGSNFTLKIRSTKLEDSAMYFCASSVTGGYNEQFFGPGTRLTVL.

The rearrangement uses TRBV6-1 and TRBJ2-7; D perhaps matches TRBD1 (5 bases). The CDR3 has 15 residues. From germline, CDR1 is MNHNS and CDR2 SASEGT. The germline V and J ends were trimmed by 7 bases and 0 bases, with 16 bases remaining between them. The CDR3 here is CASMQGALFSYEQYF. The CDR3 DNA is TGTGCCAGCATGCAAGGGGCCCTTTTCTCCTACGAGCAGTACTTC.

The V and J genes are TRBV7-9 and TRBJ1-1; the match to TRBD1 covers 10 bases. The germline V gene has CDR1 SEHNR and CDR2 FQNEAQ (reference sequence). Trimming took 1 base from V and 7 from J; bases not matched to a gene: 12. CDR3 length: 17 residues. The CDR3 region is CASSLVLVTGGSFEAFF. As DNA, the CDR3 is TGTGCCAGCAGCTTAGTGTTGGTGACAGGGGGCTCGTTTGAAGCTTTCTTT.

The gene calls are TRBV11-3 and TRBJ2-5, with 9 bases identical to TRBD2. The germline gives CDR1 SGHNT, CDR2 YENEEA. J was trimmed by 2 bases and V by 5 bases; bases with no gene match: 6. This CDR3 is built from 15 residues. CDR3 nucleotides: TGTGCCAGCAGCACCCGACTAGCGGAGCAAGAGACCCAGTACTTC. It encodes CASSTRLAEQETQYF. Drawing the rest from reference TRBV11-3 and TRBJ2-5, the complete variable domain is EAGVVQSPRYKIIEKKQPVAFWCNPISGHNTLYWYLQNLGQGPELLIRYENEEAVDDSQLPKDRFSAERLKGVDSTLKIQPAELGDSAVYLCASSTRLAEQETQYFGPGTRLLVL.

This clone came up a few times. V usage is TRBV14 and J usage is TRBJ2-2; D gene uncertain. The ends were cut back, 7 bases at V and 4 bases at J, with 10 bases in the middle. CDR1 is SGHDN and CDR2 is FVKESK in the germline V gene. CDR3 length equals 13 residues. CDR3 coding DNA: TGTGCCAGCAACACAGAAAGCACCGGGGAGCTGTTTTTT. Protein: CASNTESTGELFF.

This clone has more than one count but fewer than ten. This chain uses TRBV9 with TRBJ2-5, with D tentatively TRBD1 (6 bases). Looked up from germline, CDR1 is SGDLS and CDR2 is YYNGEE. Trimming took off 0 bases at V and 4 bases at J, with 10 bases between the two ends. The CDR3 has 14 amino acids. The CDR3 DNA sequence: TGTGCCAGCAGCGTAGGTGGGGGCCGAGAGACCCAGTACTTC. It translates to CASSVGGGRETQYF.

This clone was seen a handful of times. J is TRBJ2-1 and V is TRBV15, with 11 bases that match TRBD2. The length of the CDR3 is 17 residues. Germline V gene lookup returns CDR1 LNHNV and CDR2 YYDKDF (reference sequence). J gave up 8 bases and V 3 bases, and 12 bases lay outside the gene matches. CDR3 protein: CATSRPEGLAGGDEQFF. The CDR3, as DNA: TGTGCCACCAGCAGGCCCGAGGGTCTAGCGGGAGGCGATGAGCAGTTCTTC.

The V and J genes are TRBV14 and TRBJ1-3; D is uncertain. This CDR3 spans 15 amino acids. Per the germline V gene, CDR1 is SGHDN and CDR2 is FVKESK. V was trimmed by 1 base and J by 0 bases, leaving 7 bases between them. This CDR3 reads CASSQGQASGNTIYF. The DNA of the CDR3 is TGTGCCAGCAGCCAAGGACAAGCCTCTGGAAACACCATATATTTT. Full variable domain (missing parts from reference TRBV14 and TRBJ1-3): EAGVTQFPSHSVIEKGQTVTLRCDPISGHDNLYWYRRVMGKEIKFLLHFVKESKQDESGMPNNRFLAERTGGTYSTLKVQPAELEDSGVYFCASSQGQASGNTIYFGEGSWLTVV.

Only a few counts were recorded for this clone. V usage is TRBV6-1 and J usage is TRBJ2-1; D gene uncertain. Deletions cut 6 bases from V and 7 bases from J, with 10 bases between. The germline V gene encodes CDR1 MNHNS and CDR2 SASEGT. The CDR3 is 12 residues long. Here the CDR3 DNA reads TGTGCCAGCAGCCCCGACTGGAATGAGCAGTTCTTC. It specifies CASSPDWNEQFF.

V gene TRBV11-2 combines with J gene TRBJ2-7; tentatively, D is TRBD2 (5 bases). This CDR3 region has 14 residues. Germline CDR1 reads SGHAT; CDR2 reads FQNNGV. V was shortened by 2 bases and J by 3 bases, with 11 bases between the two germline ends. In DNA, the CDR3 is TGTGCCAGCAGCTTATCCGGGAACATCTACGAGCAGTACTTC. Translating gives CASSLSGNIYEQYF. The full variable domain, completed using reference TRBV11-2 and TRBJ2-7, is EAGVAQSPRYKIIEKRQSVAFWCNPISGHATLYWYQQILGQGPKLLIQFQNNGVVDDSQLPKDRFSAERLKGVDSTLKIQPAKLEDSAVYLCASSLSGNIYEQYFGPGTRLTVT.

In its sample, this clone was seen a few times. The rearrangement uses TRBV6-1 and TRBJ1-1, with 7 bases identical to TRBD1. The germline gives CDR1 MNHNS, CDR2 SASEGT. This CDR3 is 14 amino acids long. The junction had 0 bases not matched to a gene; V was cut back by 1 base and J by 1 base. CDR3 amino acids: CASSEGQGNTEAFF. For the CDR3, the DNA is TGTGCCAGCAGTGAAGGACAGGGGAACACTGAAGCTTTCTTT.

The sample holds a few counts of this clone. The J gene is TRBJ2-7, the V gene TRBV14; 8 nucleotides align to TRBD1. In germline, CDR1 is SGHDN, CDR2 FVKESK. The CDR3 totals 13 residues. J gave up 3 bases and V 6 bases, and 4 bases lay outside the gene matches. CDR3 DNA: TGTGCCAGCAGTCTCACAGGGGGCTACGAGCAGTACTTC. Its translation is CASSLTGGYEQYF.

The chain employs TRBV28 and TRBJ2-3; 7 bases match TRBD2. This CDR3 is 15 amino acids long. After removal of 5 bases from V and 6 bases from J, the junction contained 11 bases not matched to a gene. CDR1 MDHEN and CDR2 SYDVKM come from the germline V gene. This CDR3 reads CASSQKREGGDTQYF. The CDR3 DNA reads TGTGCCAGCAGTCAGAAGCGGGAAGGAGGGGATACGCAGTATTTT.

This clone was found a few times. V usage is TRBV18 and J usage is TRBJ1-1, with a tentative D call TRBD1 (6 bases). The CDR3 is made up of 14 amino acids. Germline V gene lookup returns CDR1 KGHSH and CDR2 LQKENI. Trimming stripped 3 bases from V and 4 bases from J, with 12 bases between. The DNA for the CDR3 is TGTGCCAGCTCACCGGACAGCCTAGTCACTGAAGCTTTCTTT. It specifies CASSPDSLVTEAFF.

This clone occurred a few times. The rearrangement uses TRBV18 and TRBJ1-1; D is ambiguous. This CDR3 region has 14 residues. V lost 3 bases, J lost 2 bases, and 10 bases lay in between. Germline CDR1 reads KGHSH; CDR2 reads LQKENI. As DNA, the CDR3 is TGTGCCAGCTCACCGGGCATCATAAACACTGAAGCTTTCTTT. Translated, it gives CASSPGIINTEAFF.

This sequence joins TRBV7-9 and TRBJ2-7; 8 positions agree with TRBD1. The CDR3 loop spans 16 amino acids. The V gene end was trimmed by 2 bases and the J gene end by 2 bases; junction bases not matched to a gene: 8. Germline assignment: CDR1 SEHNR and CDR2 FQNEAQ (reference sequence). CDR3 sequence: CASSLNEGQAAYEQYF. The CDR3 nucleotides are TGTGCCAGCAGCTTAAACGAGGGACAGGCTGCCTACGAGCAGTACTTC.

The chain carries TRBV28 and TRBJ1-4; 10 nucleotides align to TRBD1. Germline trimming cut 5 bases from V and 2 bases from J; bases unmatched to any gene: 5. This CDR3 region has 16 residues. Germline CDR1 is MDHEN and CDR2 is SYDVKM. The CDR3 bases are TGTGCCAGCAGTGGGGACAGGGGAACGACTAATGAAAAACTGTTTTTT. Protein sequence: CASSGDRGTTNEKLFF.

This clone was observed a few times. This rearrangement joins TRBV25-1 to TRBJ1-4, with D possibly matching TRBD1 (6 bases). Trimming cost V 4 bases and J 5 bases, with 20 bases left between them. Germline assignment: CDR1 MGHDK and CDR2 SYGVNS. This CDR3 has 17 amino acids. The CDR3 coding sequence is TGTGCCAGCAGTGGAACTCGGCCCAGGGGAAAGAATGAAAAACTGTTTTTT. It is translated as CASSGTRPRGKNEKLFF. The full variable domain, rest sourced from reference TRBV25-1 and TRBJ1-4, is EADIYQTPRYLVIGTGKKITLECSQTMGHDKMYWYQQDPGMELHLIHYSYGVNSTEKGDLSSESTVSRIRTEHFPLTLESARPSHTSQYLCASSGTRPRGKNEKLFFGSGTQLSVL.

The chain has TRBV11-3 and TRBJ2-5; 9 bases are shared with TRBD2. The trim removed 1 base at V and 3 bases at J, leaving 3 bases unmatched. CDR3 length: 15 residues. The V gene's germline CDR1 is SGHNT and CDR2 YENEEA. The CDR3 protein is CASSLVPSGKETQYF. The CDR3 DNA is TGTGCCAGCAGCTTAGTCCCTAGCGGGAAAGAGACCCAGTACTTC.